These 11 T cell receptor beta chains came from one sample sequenced in a study of OX40 agonist ivuxolimab in advanced cancers. Library construction relied on the immunoSEQ multiplex PCR assay. Entries here come from immuneACCESS through TCRdb and include only in-frame sequences with V and J called. Some clones fail to appear in such tables; in the studies checked, an unresolved V gene covers under half of the shortfall, and the cause of the remainder is unknown. The sample data list tens of thousands of clones, and 70% to 90% of these were observed just once. The top ten constitute 0.35% of the sample. This sample comprised CD4+ or CD8+ T cells sorted from blood, obtained in a trial of the OX40 agonist ivuxolimab. These receptors originate from an adult with an advanced solid tumor such as melanoma, head and neck, liver or kidney cancer.

The chain employs TRBV4-1 and TRBJ2-5; D ambiguous. The CDR3 has 12 residues. Germline CDR1 MGHRA, CDR2 YSYEKL. Trimming cost V 1 base and J 9 bases, with 9 bases left between them. CDR3 sequence: CASSQGIWPQYF. DNA of the CDR3: TGCGCCAGCAGCCAAGGGATTTGGCCCCAGTACTTC.

The CDR3 protein is CASSSGLGQGYEQYF. The CDR3 DNA sequence: TGCGCCAGCAGCTCTGGGCTAGGTCAGGGCTATGAGCAGTACTTC. The chain links TRBV5-1 to TRBJ2-7; TRBD1 is a possible D gene (5 bases). This CDR3 spans 15 amino acids. From germline, CDR1 is SGHRS and CDR2 YFSETQ. V gave up 3 bases and J gave up 7 bases, with 20 bases separating them.

The chain employs TRBV7-6 and TRBJ2-3, with D tentatively TRBD2 (7 bases). Germline-derived CDR1 and CDR2 are SGHVS and FNYEAQ. The CDR3 runs to 15 residues. V was shortened by 4 bases and J by 3 bases, with 14 bases between the two germline ends. The CDR3 nucleotides are TGTGCCAGCAGCTATAGGGGGGGACGGACAGATACGCAGTATTTT. Protein product: CASSYRGGRTDTQYF.

The chain uses TRBV6-4 and TRBJ2-3; 12 nucleotides line up with TRBD2. The V and J ends lost 6 bases and 4 bases, in that order; junction bases with no gene match: 5. The CDR3 length is 15 residues. Germline assignment: CDR1 MRHNA and CDR2 SNTAGT. As DNA, the CDR3 is TGTGCCAGCAGCCCCCTAGCGGGGGGGGCAGATACGCAGTATTTT. As protein: CASSPLAGGADTQYF.

V and J are TRBV27 and TRBJ1-5; a possible D gene is TRBD1 (5 bases). This CDR3 has 17 residues. Germline V gives CDR1 MNHEY, CDR2 SMNVEV (reference sequence). V dropped 5 bases and J dropped 7 bases, with 24 bases sitting between them. The CDR3 nucleotides read TGTGCCAGCAGTCCCACCGGGACCCTAAGGGGTTGGCAGCCCCAGCATTTT. It yields the protein CASSPTGTLRGWQPQHF.

The CDR3 DNA follows: TGTGCCAGCTCACCACCCCGGACGGGTGGAAACACCATATATTTT. Its protein is CASSPPRTGGNTIYF. The chain has TRBV18 and TRBJ1-3; D gene uncertain. CDR1 is KGHSH and CDR2 is LQKENI in the germline V gene. The CDR3 spans 15 residues. The V end was cut by 0 bases, the J end by 3 bases, with 9 bases between.

The chain combines TRBV6-6 with TRBJ2-7; possible D gene TRBD1, 7 bases. This CDR3 comprises 14 residues. Germline V lookup: CDR1 MNHNY, CDR2 SVGAGI (reference sequence). The V and J ends lost 7 bases and 2 bases respectively, with 15 bases between them. In nucleotides, the CDR3 is TGTGCCAGCAAGCAGGGGGGACGGGCCTACGAGCAGTACTTC. Encoded protein: CASKQGGRAYEQYF.

The rearrangement joins TRBV6-5 to TRBJ1-2; the D gene is possibly TRBD1 (5 bases). The CDR3 runs to 15 residues. V was trimmed by 2 bases and J by 2 bases, leaving 12 bases between them. The germline gives CDR1 MNHEY, CDR2 SVGAGI. CDR3 sequence reads: CASSYGGRANYGYTF. In DNA, the CDR3 is TGTGCCAGCAGTTACGGAGGCAGGGCCAACTATGGCTACACCTTC.

This clone has a handful of counts. This chain connects TRBV5-1 to TRBJ1-4, with TRBD1 matching over 9 bases. J gave up 6 bases and V 4 bases, and 7 bases lay outside the gene matches. Germline CDR1 SGHRS, CDR2 YFSETQ. The length of the CDR3 is 15 residues. The CDR3 spells CASSATGGPDEKLFF. The CDR3, as DNA: TGCGCCAGCAGCGCCACAGGGGGCCCGGATGAAAAACTGTTTTTT.

The chain has TRBV7-9 and TRBJ2-1; 8 bases agree with TRBD1. The V and J ends lost 5 bases and 3 bases, in that order; junction bases with no gene match: 6. Germline lookup yields CDR1 SEHNR and CDR2 FQNEAQ (reference sequence). This CDR3 contains 15 residues. The CDR3 protein is CASSLGQGHYNEQFF. The CDR3 DNA reads TGTGCCAGCAGCCTCGGACAGGGCCACTACAATGAGCAGTTCTTC.

The chain has TRBV4-3 and TRBJ2-1, with D possibly TRBD1 on 6 matching bases. CDR3 length: 15 residues. The V end was cut by 0 bases, the J end by 6 bases, with 12 bases between. Per germline, CDR1 LGHNA and CDR2 YSLEER. This CDR3 reads CASSQDHRASNEQFF. CDR3 DNA: TGCGCCAGCAGCCAAGATCACAGGGCCAGCAATGAGCAGTTCTTC.